The entry that follows covers one T cell receptor (beta chain) sequence. Its cognate antigen is unknown. This specimen belongs to a study of cytomegalovirus exposure and HLA in healthy donors. Both 60 Vbeta primers and 13 Jbeta primers went into the PCR. Produced via immunoSEQ multiplex PCR; TCRdb's table is partial and in-frame only. Found here are roughly 100,000 clones, around four fifths of them singletons; the top ten hold 3% to 3.5%. The study, taken as a whole, reports: Upon later analysis, HLA-associated TCR beta chains proved more clonally expanded than other, equally common chains.

The CDR3 contains 16 residues. Losses at the gene ends were 8 bases for V and 0 bases for J; bases not matched to a gene: 10. Germline CDR1 reads MNHEY; CDR2 reads SVGAGI. The receptor's source is a woman between 40 and 50 years old in good health and CMV-seronegative. Sequenced: PBMCs. V is TRBV6-5 and J is TRBJ1-5, with 7 positions matching TRBD1. CDR3 DNA sequence: TGTGCCAGCTGTTTGGGGACAGCTTATAGCAATCAGCCCCAGCATTTT. Amino acid sequence: CASCLGTAYSNQPQHF.